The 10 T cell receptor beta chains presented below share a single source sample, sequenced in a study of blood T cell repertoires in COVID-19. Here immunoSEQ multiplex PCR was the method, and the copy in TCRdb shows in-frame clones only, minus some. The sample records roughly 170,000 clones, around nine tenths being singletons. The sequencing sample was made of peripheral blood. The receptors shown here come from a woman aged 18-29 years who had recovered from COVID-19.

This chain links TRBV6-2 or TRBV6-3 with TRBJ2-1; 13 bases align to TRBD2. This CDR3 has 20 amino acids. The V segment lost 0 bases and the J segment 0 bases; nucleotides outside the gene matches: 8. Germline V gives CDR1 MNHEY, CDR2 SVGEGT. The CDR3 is CASSYSPLAGGVSSYNEQFF. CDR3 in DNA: TGTGCCAGCAGTTACTCGCCACTAGCGGGAGGGGTTAGCTCCTACAATGAGCAGTTCTTC.

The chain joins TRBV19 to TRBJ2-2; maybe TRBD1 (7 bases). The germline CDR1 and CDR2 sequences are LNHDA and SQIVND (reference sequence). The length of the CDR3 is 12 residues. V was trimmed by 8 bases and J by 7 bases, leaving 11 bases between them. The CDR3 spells CASRRGDGELFF. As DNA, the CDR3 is TGTGCCAGTCGCAGGGGGGACGGGGAGCTGTTTTTT.

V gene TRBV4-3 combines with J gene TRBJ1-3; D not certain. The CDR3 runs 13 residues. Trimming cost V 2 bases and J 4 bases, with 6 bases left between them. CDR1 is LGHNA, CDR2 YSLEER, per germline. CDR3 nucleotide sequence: TGCGCCAGCAGCCAAAACCGGGGAAACACCATATATTTT. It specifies CASSQNRGNTIYF.

DNA for the CDR3: TGTGCCAGCAGTTACTCGGGGGGGGCCGGCGAGCAGTACTTC. Translating gives CASSYSGGAGEQYF. The gene calls are TRBV6-2 or TRBV6-3 and TRBJ2-7; D might be TRBD2 (7 bases). Germline values: CDR1 MNHEY, CDR2 SVGEGT. The CDR3 is 14 amino acids. With 0 bases removed from V and 6 bases from J, the gap between germline ends came to 12 bases.

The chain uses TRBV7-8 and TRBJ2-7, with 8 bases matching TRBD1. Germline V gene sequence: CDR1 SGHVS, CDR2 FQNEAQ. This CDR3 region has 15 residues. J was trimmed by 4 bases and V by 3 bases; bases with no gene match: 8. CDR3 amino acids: CASSFLGTGGYEQYF. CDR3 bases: TGTGCCAGCAGCTTTTTGGGAACAGGGGGGTACGAGCAGTACTTC.

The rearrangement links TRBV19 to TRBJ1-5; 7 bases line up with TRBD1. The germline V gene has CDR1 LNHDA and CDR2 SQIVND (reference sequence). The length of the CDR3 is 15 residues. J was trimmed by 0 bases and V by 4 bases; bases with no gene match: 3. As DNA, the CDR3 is TGTGCCAGTAGTAAAGGACAGGTTAGCAATCAGCCCCAGCATTTT. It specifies CASSKGQVSNQPQHF.

In nucleotides, the CDR3 is TGTGCCAGCAGTAGCCTCAGGGTTGCGGGAAACACCATATATTTT. It yields the protein CASSSLRVAGNTIYF. This chain uses TRBV6-5 with TRBJ1-3, with TRBD1 as a possible D gene (5 bases). The germline CDR1 and CDR2 sequences are MNHEY and SVGAGI. The CDR3 is 15 residues long. Trimming removed 5 bases from V and 4 bases from J, with 15 bases in between.

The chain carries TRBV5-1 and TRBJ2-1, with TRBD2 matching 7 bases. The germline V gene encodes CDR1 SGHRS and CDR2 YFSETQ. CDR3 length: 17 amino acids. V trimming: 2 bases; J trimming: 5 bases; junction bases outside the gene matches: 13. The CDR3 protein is CASSFPKTSPLNNEQFF. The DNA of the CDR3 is TGCGCCAGCAGCTTCCCCAAGACTAGCCCCCTCAACAATGAGCAGTTCTTC.

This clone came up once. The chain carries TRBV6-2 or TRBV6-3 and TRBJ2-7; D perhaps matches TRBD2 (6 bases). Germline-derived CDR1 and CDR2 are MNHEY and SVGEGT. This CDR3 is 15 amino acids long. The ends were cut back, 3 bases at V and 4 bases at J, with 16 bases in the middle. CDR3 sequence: CASSYSGVAAYEQYF. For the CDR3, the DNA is TGTGCCAGCAGTTATTCTGGGGTAGCGGCGTACGAGCAGTACTTC.

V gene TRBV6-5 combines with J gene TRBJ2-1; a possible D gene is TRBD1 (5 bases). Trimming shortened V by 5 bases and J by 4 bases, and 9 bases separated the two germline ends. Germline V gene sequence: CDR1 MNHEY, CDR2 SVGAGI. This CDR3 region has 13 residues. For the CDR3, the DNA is TGTGCCAGCAGTCACGACAGATACAATGAGCAGTTCTTC. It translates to CASSHDRYNEQFF.